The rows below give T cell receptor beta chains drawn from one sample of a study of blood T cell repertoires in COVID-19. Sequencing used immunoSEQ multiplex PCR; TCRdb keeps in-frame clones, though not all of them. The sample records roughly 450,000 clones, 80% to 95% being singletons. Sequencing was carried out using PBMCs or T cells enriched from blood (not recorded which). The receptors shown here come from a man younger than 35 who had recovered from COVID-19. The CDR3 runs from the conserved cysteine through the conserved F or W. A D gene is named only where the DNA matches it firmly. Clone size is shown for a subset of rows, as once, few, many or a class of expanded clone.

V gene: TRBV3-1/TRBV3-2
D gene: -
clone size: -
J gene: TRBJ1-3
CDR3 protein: CASSQAYHYSGNTIYF
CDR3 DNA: TGTGCCAGCAGCCAAGCGTATCACTACTCTGGAAACACCATATATTTT

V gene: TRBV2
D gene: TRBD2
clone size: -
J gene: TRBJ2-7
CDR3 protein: CASSPTSVDYEQYF
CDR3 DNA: TGTGCCAGCAGTCCGACTAGCGTCGACTACGAGCAGTACTTC

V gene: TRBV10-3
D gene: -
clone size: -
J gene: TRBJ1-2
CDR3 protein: CAISARTDYGYTF
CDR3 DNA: TGTGCCATCAGTGCGCGGACAGACTATGGCTACACCTTC

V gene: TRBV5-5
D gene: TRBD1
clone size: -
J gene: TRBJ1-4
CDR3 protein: CASRNPGQGPINEKLFF
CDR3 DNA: TGTGCCAGCAGAAACCCGGGACAGGGCCCCATTAATGAAAAACTGTTTTTT

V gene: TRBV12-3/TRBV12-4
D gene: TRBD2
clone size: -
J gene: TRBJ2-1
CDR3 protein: CASSRLADNEQFF
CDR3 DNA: TGTGCCAGCAGCCGACTAGCGGACAATGAGCAGTTCTTC

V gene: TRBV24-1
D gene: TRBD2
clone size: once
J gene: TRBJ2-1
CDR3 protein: CATEWGGEQFF
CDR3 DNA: TGTGCCACCGAGTGGGGGGGTGAGCAGTTCTTC

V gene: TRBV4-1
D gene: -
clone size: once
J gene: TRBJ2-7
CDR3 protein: CASSPAILVTSHEQYF
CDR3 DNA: TGCGCCAGCAGCCCAGCCATACTAGTTACGTCCCACGAGCAGTACTTC

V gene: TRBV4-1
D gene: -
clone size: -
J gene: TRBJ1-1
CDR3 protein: CASSQEGAGYTEAFF
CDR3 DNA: TGCGCCAGCAGCCAAGAGGGGGCAGGCTACACTGAAGCTTTCTTT

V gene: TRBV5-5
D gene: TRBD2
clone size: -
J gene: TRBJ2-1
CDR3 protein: CASSLALAGGYEQFF
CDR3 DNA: TGTGCCAGCAGCCTCGCGCTAGCGGGAGGCTATGAGCAGTTCTTC

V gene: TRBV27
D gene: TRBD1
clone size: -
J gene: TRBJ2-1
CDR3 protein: CASRSHFGQGDNEQFF
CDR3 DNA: TGTGCCAGCAGATCCCACTTCGGACAGGGTGACAATGAGCAGTTCTTC

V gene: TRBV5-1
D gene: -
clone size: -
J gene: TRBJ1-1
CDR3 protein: CASNGPGLNTEAFF
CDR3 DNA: TGCGCCAGCAACGGTCCAGGCCTAAACACTGAAGCTTTCTTT

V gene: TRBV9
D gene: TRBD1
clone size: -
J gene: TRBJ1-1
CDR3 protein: CASSWTPGQEAFF
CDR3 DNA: TGTGCCAGCAGCTGGACCCCGGGACAGGAAGCTTTCTTT

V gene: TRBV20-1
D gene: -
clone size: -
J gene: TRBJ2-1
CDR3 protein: CSAIAGWEQFF
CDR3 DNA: TGCAGTGCTATCGCCGGGTGGGAGCAGTTCTTC

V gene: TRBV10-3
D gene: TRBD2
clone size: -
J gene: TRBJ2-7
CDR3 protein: CAISGTSHGYEQYF
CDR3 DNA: TGTGCCATCAGTGGGACTAGCCATGGATACGAGCAGTACTTC

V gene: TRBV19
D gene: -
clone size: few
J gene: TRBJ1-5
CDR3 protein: CASSITARDQPQHF
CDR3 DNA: TGTGCCAGTAGTATAACGGCACGGGATCAGCCCCAGCATTTT

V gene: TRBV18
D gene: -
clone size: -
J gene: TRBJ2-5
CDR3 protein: CASSPPTSLQTQYF
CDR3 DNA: TGTGCCAGCTCACCCCCGACTAGTTTGCAGACCCAGTACTTC

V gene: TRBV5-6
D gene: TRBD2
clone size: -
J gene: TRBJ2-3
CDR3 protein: CASSLGAGGTDTQYF
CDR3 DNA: TGTGCCAGCAGCTTGGGGGCGGGAGGAACAGATACGCAGTATTTT

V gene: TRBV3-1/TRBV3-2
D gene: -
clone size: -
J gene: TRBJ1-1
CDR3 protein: CASSPDARSTEAFF
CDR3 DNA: TGTGCCAGCAGCCCAGATGCCAGGTCCACTGAAGCTTTCTTT

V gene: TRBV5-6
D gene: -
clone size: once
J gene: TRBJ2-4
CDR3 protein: CASSSDTLAKNIQYF
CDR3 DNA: TGTGCCAGCAGCTCGGACACCTTAGCCAAAAACATTCAGTACTTC

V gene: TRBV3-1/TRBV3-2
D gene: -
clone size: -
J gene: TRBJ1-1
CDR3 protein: CASSLRTEAFF
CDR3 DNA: TGTGCCAGCAGCCTTCGCACTGAAGCTTTCTTT

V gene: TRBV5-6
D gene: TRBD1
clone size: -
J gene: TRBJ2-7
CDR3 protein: CASSSGQSYEQYF
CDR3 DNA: TGTGCCAGCAGCTCGGGACAGTCCTACGAGCAGTACTTC

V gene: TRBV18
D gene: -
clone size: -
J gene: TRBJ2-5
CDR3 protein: CASSPTGLETQYF
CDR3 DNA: TGTGCCAGCTCACCCACAGGGTTGGAGACCCAGTACTTC

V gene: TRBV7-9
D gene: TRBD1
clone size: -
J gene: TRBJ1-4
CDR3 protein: CASSTTGGGEKLFF
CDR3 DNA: TGTGCCAGCAGTACAACAGGGGGAGGAGAAAAACTGTTTTTT

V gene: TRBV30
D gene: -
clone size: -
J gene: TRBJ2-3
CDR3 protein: CAWSVGGATSTDTQYF
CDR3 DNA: TGTGCCTGGAGTGTCGGCGGGGCAACTAGCACAGATACGCAGTATTTT

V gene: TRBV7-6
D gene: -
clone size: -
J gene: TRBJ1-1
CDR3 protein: CASSYGGGTEAFF
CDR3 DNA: TGTGCCAGCAGCTACGGTGGAGGGACTGAAGCTTTCTTT

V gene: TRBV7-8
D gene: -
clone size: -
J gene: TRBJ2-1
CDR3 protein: CASSQDLREEQFF
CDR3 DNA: TGTGCCAGCAGCCAAGACCTGAGGGAAGAGCAGTTCTTC

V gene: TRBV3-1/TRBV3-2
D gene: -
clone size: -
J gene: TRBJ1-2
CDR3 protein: CASSYGDGYTF
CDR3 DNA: TGTGCCAGCAGCTACGGGGATGGCTACACCTTC

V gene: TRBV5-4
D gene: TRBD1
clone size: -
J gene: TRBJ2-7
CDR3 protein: CASSLGQDSYEQYF
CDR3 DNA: TGTGCCAGCAGCTTAGGACAGGACTCCTACGAGCAGTACTTC

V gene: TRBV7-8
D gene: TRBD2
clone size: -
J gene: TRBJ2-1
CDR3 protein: CAITTKPLAGGLFNEQFF
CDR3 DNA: TGTGCCATCACGACGAAGCCCTTAGCGGGAGGCTTGTTCAATGAGCAGTTCTTC

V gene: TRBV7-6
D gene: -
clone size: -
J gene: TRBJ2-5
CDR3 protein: CASSLLAGPETQYF
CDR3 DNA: TGTGCCAGCAGCTTACTAGCCGGTCCAGAGACCCAGTACTTC

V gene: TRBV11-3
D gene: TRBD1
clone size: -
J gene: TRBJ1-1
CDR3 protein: CASSLGQGMGTEAFF
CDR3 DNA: TGTGCCAGCAGCTTGGGACAGGGAATGGGGACTGAAGCTTTCTTT

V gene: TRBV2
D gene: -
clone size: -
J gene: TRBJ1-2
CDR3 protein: CASSRAGNYGYTF
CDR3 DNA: TGTGCCAGCTCCCGGGCAGGGAACTATGGCTACACCTTC

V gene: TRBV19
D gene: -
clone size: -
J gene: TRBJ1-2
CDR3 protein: CATLTPGRNYGYTF
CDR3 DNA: TGTGCCACCCTGACCCCAGGGCGAAACTATGGCTACACCTTC

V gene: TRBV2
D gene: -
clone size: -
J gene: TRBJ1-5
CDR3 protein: CASTPTEGPNQPQHF
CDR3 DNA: TGTGCCAGCACCCCGACGGAGGGGCCAAATCAGCCCCAGCATTTT

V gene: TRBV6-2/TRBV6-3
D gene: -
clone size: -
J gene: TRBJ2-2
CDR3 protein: CASSYPPVRAGELFF
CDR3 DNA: TGTGCCAGCAGTTATCCACCGGTTAGAGCCGGGGAGCTGTTTTTT

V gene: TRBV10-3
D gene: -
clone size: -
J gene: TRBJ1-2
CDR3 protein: CAISGTNYGYTF
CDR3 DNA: TGTGCCATCAGCGGGACAAACTATGGCTACACCTTC

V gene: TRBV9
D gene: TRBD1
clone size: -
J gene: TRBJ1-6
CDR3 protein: CASSGQAYNSPLHF
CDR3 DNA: TGTGCCAGCAGTGGACAGGCATATAATTCACCCCTCCACTTT

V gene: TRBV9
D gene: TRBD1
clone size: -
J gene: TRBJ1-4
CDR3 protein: CASSVGTGGTNEKLFF
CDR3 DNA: TGTGCCAGCAGCGTCGGGACAGGGGGAACTAATGAAAAACTGTTTTTT

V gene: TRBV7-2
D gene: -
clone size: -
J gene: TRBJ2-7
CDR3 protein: CASSSPRYEQYF
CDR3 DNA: TGTGCCAGCAGCTCTCCTCGCTACGAGCAGTACTTC

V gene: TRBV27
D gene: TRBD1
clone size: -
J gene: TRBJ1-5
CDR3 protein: CASSLSGTGGQPQHF
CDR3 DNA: TGTGCCAGCAGTTTATCTGGGACAGGGGGTCAGCCCCAGCATTTT

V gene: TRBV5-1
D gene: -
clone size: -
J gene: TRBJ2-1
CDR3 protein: CASSPITSYNEQFF
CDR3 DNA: TGCGCCAGCAGCCCCATCACATCCTACAATGAGCAGTTCTTC

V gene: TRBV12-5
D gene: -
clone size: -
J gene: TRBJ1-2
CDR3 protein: CASGLGHIYGYTF
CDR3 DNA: TGTGCTAGTGGTTTGGGACACATCTATGGCTACACCTTC

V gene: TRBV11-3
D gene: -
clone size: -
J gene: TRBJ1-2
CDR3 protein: CASSFGRTSYGYTF
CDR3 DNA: TGTGCCAGCAGCTTTGGTCGGACAAGCTATGGCTACACCTTC

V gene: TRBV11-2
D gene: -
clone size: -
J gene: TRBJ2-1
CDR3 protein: CASSLRDEQFF
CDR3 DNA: TGTGCCAGCAGCTTGCGGGATGAGCAGTTCTTC

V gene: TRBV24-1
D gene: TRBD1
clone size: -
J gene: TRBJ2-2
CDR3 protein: CATSDLAGTETGELFF
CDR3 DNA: TGTGCCACCAGTGATTTGGCTGGGACAGAGACCGGGGAGCTGTTTTTT

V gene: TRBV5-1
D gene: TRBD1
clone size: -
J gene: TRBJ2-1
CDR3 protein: CASSFNAQGGGYNEQFF
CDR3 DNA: TGCGCCAGCAGCTTTAATGCCCAAGGGGGCGGCTACAATGAGCAGTTCTTC

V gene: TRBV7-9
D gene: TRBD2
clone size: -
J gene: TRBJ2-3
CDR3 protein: CASSLASGTTDTQYF
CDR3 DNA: TGTGCCAGCAGCTTGGCTAGCGGAACCACAGATACGCAGTATTTT

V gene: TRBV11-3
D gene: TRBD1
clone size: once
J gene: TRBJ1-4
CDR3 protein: CASSFRDSNEKLFF
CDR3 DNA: TGTGCCAGCAGCTTCCGGGACAGTAATGAAAAACTGTTTTTT

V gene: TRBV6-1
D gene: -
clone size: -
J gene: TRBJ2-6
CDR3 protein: CASSERGSGANVLTF
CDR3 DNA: TGTGCCAGCAGTGAGAGAGGTTCTGGGGCCAACGTCCTGACTTTC

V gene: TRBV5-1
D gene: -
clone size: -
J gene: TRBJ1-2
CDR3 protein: CAGRTASNYGYTF
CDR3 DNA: TGCGCCGGAAGGACAGCATCTAACTATGGCTACACCTTC

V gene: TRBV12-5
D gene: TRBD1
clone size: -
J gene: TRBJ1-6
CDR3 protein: CASGGEWTGGRSYNSPLHF
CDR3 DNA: TGTGCTAGTGGCGGGGAATGGACAGGGGGTAGATCCTATAATTCACCCCTCCACTTT

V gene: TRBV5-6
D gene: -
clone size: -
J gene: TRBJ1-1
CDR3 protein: CASSSRRATLNTEAFF
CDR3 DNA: TGTGCCAGCAGTTCCCGCAGGGCGACTTTGAACACTGAAGCTTTCTTT

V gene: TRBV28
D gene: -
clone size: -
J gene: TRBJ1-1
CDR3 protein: CASSRTTVMNTEAFF
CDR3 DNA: TGTGCCAGCAGCCGTACAACAGTAATGAACACTGAAGCTTTCTTT